This T cell receptor (beta chain) was sequenced during a study of blood T cell repertoires in COVID-19 (TCRdb year 2020). With respect to the entire study: The collaborator samples originated in the United States, Italy and Spain and spanned the acute and convalescent phases of COVID-19. The prospective study material was composed of cDNA or gDNA derived from T cells, B-cell-depleted T cells, or PBMCs. The dataset comprised deeply sampled blood TCRbeta repertoires from subjects exposed to, actively infected with, or recovered from COVID-19. The repertoires were released in a freely available public database meant as a resource for research on the immune response to SARS-CoV-2. Samples were obtained from the ongoing ImmuneRACE study (first 160 participants) and from over 1,000 subjects provided by 6 global collaborators. The sample metadata nearly always contained a de-identified subject ID, COVID-19 status, age in years and sex. Where available, HLA class I and class II types were taken from metadata supplied by the sample provider and were not determined by assay-based typing.

Reading from cysteine to phenylalanine, the CDR3 counts 16 amino acids. This entry keeps only the CDR3 DNA: 48 bases, framed from base 1. Based on the germline V gene, the CDR1 and CDR2 sequences are SGHDT and YYEEEE. The junction carries 17 bases between V and J, which are trimmed by 1 base and 4 bases respectively. TCRbeta CDR3 regions were amplified from genomic DNA by means of the immunoSEQ Assay, a bias-controlled multiplex PCR. Turning to the authors' computational methods: The number of nucleated cells in each sample was estimated by amplification of reference gene primers within the assay. Sequence reads were collapsed and filtered to measure the absolute abundance of every unique TCRbeta CDR3 rearrangement. For each sample, productive Simpson clonality was calculated by taking the square root of Simpson's diversity index across productive rearrangements. The source is immuneACCESS, and TCRdb retained only in-frame sequences with V and J called. Part of the clones is not carried over; for the studies checked, unresolved V genes explain less than half of this, and the remainder is unexplained. The V and J calls and clone size are taken from that table; D and trimming were inferred from the DNA. The sample data list under 150,000 clones, and more than 75% of these were observed just once. The ten largest clones capture over 3.5% of the sample.

The investigation overall reported the following: The quantity of clinical and demographic metadata differed by source and by participant and was supplied without curation.

Collaborating institutions collected whole blood in K2EDTA tubes following their own protocols. For TCRbeta analysis, collaborators shipped samples in one of three forms: frozen whole blood, isolated PBMCs, or DNA extracted from either of those sample types. As concerns this clone: Its antigen remains unidentified. The sample holds no much larger clone one base away, and base qualities are not on file.

Source material: peripheral blood. This receptor was obtained from a man aged 50 to 60 with active COVID-19. The rearrangement combines TRBV5-6 with TRBJ1-1; too little of a D gene remains to name it. The CDR3 protein sequence reads: CASSLKRALIGTEAFF. DNA sequence: TGTGCCAGCAGCTTGAAGAGGGCTCTCATCGGCACTGAAGCTTTCTTT.